A single sample gave rise to the 26 T cell receptor beta chains below, sequenced in a study of blood T cell repertoires in COVID-19. TCRdb's table, derived via immunoSEQ multiplex PCR, lists solely in-frame clones and lacks some. The sample shows more than 200,000 clones, about four fifths of them seen only once. The sample consisted of peripheral blood. The receptor set was obtained from a man in his fifties or sixties with active or convalescent COVID-19.

V usage is TRBV11-2 and J usage is TRBJ1-5; TRBD1 aligns across 7 bases. Trimming at V came to 5 bases and at J to 4 bases, leaving 8 bases not matched to a gene. The CDR3 has 15 residues. The V gene's germline CDR1 is SGHAT and CDR2 FQNNGV. As DNA, the CDR3 is TGTGCCAGCAGCCCGGGGGACAGTTATAATCAGCCCCAGCATTTT. Amino acids: CASSPGDSYNQPQHF.

The chain carries TRBV4-3 and TRBJ2-7; D unclear. The CDR3 has 16 amino acids. CDR1 LGHNA and CDR2 YSLEER come from the germline V gene. V lost 0 bases and J 6 bases, leaving 18 bases between the germline ends. The CDR3: CASSQDLRLPSREQYF. CDR3 DNA sequence: TGCGCCAGCAGCCAAGATCTGCGACTTCCCTCTCGCGAGCAGTACTTC.

The gene calls are TRBV5-5 and TRBJ2-1; no clear D. The CDR3 sequence is 13 residues long. Germline V CDR1 and CDR2: SGHKS, YYEKEE (reference sequence). Between the trimmed V and J ends, which lost 0 bases and 9 bases, there was a span of 10 bases. CDR3 in DNA: TGTGCCAGCAGCTTGGGGTCGAGTACTGAGCAGTTCTTC. Translating it yields CASSLGSSTEQFF. The full variable domain, rest sourced from reference TRBV5-5 and TRBJ2-1, is DAGVTQSPTHLIKTRGQQVTLRCSPISGHKSVSWYQQVLGQGPQFIFQYYEKEERGRGNFPDRFSARQFPNYSSELNVNALLLGDSALYLCASSLGSSTEQFFGPGTRLTVL.

CDR3 DNA sequence: TGTGCCTGGAGTGTATGGACAGGGTCAGCCGGGGAGCTGTTTTTT. Its protein is CAWSVWTGSAGELFF. This chain links TRBV30 with TRBJ2-2, with 8 bases fitting TRBD1. The CDR3 has 15 amino acids. The V gene end was trimmed by 0 bases and the J gene end by 6 bases; junction bases not matched to a gene: 6. In germline, CDR1 is GTSNPN, CDR2 SVGIG (reference sequence).

The V call is TRBV30, the J call TRBJ1-5; TRBD1 matches at 9 bases. This CDR3 spans 16 amino acids. Looked up from germline, CDR1 is GTSNPN and CDR2 is SVGIG (reference sequence). V lost 1 base and J lost 4; bases outside the gene matches: 8. The CDR3 sequence: CAWSGVGGTGNQPQHF. As DNA, the CDR3 is TGTGCCTGGAGTGGGGTTGGAGGGACAGGGAATCAGCCCCAGCATTTT.

In this sample, this clone turned up a few times. The chain is built from TRBV9 and TRBJ1-1; 7 positions match TRBD1. Germline trimming cut 1 base from V and 2 bases from J; bases unmatched to any gene: 2. Germline values: CDR1 SGDLS, CDR2 YYNGEE. The CDR3 sequence is 14 residues long. The CDR3 here is CASSVKGANTEAFF. The DNA for the CDR3 is TGTGCCAGCAGCGTAAAGGGGGCTAACACTGAAGCTTTCTTT.

V is TRBV6-4 and J is TRBJ2-3, with 10 bases matching TRBD2. V trimming: 2 bases; J trimming: 4 bases; junction bases outside the gene matches: 6. Germline V lookup: CDR1 MRHNA, CDR2 SNTAGT. This CDR3 contains 16 residues. CDR3 amino acids: CASSDGSGGASDTQYF. The DNA of the CDR3 is TGTGCCAGCAGTGACGGGAGCGGGGGGGCCTCAGATACGCAGTATTTT.

The CDR3 coding sequence is TGTGCCAGTAGTATAGTCGCCAGTCACAATGAGCAGTTCTTC. Translating it yields CASSIVASHNEQFF. The gene calls are TRBV19 and TRBJ2-1; D is ambiguous. Between the trimmed V and J ends, which lost 1 base and 5 bases, there was a span of 9 bases. The CDR3 has 14 amino acids. CDR1 and CDR2 from the germline V gene are LNHDA and SQIVND (reference sequence).

This clone was recorded only once. V and J are TRBV4-2 and TRBJ1-2, with TRBD1 matching over 7 bases. This CDR3 region has 16 residues. Per the germline V gene, CDR1 is LGHNA and CDR2 is YNFKEQ. The trim removed 0 bases at V and 3 bases at J, leaving 7 bases unmatched. The CDR3: CASSQERRGRYYGYTF. The CDR3 DNA reads as TGTGCCAGCAGCCAAGAGAGGAGGGGGCGATACTATGGCTACACCTTC.

V and J are TRBV9 and TRBJ1-6; D is ambiguous. Germline assignment: CDR1 SGDLS and CDR2 YYNGEE. CDR3 length: 15 residues. V lost 4 bases, J lost 2 bases, and 10 bases lay in between. Here the CDR3 DNA reads TGTGCCAGCAGCCCGCCGGGTGCCTATAATTCACCCCTCCACTTT. Translating gives CASSPPGAYNSPLHF.

The V call is TRBV6-2 or TRBV6-3, the J call TRBJ2-7; 7 bases align to TRBD1. V lost 5 bases to trimming and J lost 0 bases; unmatched junction nucleotides: 7. The CDR3 is 15 amino acids. Germline-derived CDR1 and CDR2 are MNHEY and SVGEGT. CDR3 sequence (DNA): TGTGCCAGCAGTGTTTACTGGGACAGCTCCTACGAGCAGTACTTC. This gives the protein CASSVYWDSSYEQYF.

This chain links TRBV7-6 with TRBJ1-4; TRBD1 matches at 10 bases. With V trimmed by 5 bases and J by 7 bases, 10 bases remained unmatched. This CDR3 contains 16 residues. The germline V gene has CDR1 SGHVS and CDR2 FNYEAQ. As DNA, the CDR3 is TGTGCCAGCAGCCGGGACAGGGGTGCGATCGGTGAAAAACTGTTTTTT. This encodes CASSRDRGAIGEKLFF.

This clone was recorded only once. The V call is TRBV11-2, the J call TRBJ2-7; maybe TRBD1 (6 bases). The CDR3 is 16 residues long. Per the germline V gene, CDR1 is SGHAT and CDR2 is FQNNGV. V lost 1 base to trimming and J lost 2 bases, with 15 bases between them. Here the CDR3 DNA reads TGTGCCAGCAGCTTAGTGGCCAGGGGTCCCACCTACGAGCAGTACTTC. Residues: CASSLVARGPTYEQYF.

This chain links TRBV4-1 with TRBJ2-7; D remains ambiguous. The germline V gene has CDR1 MGHRA and CDR2 YSYEKL. This CDR3 spans 13 amino acids. Trimming removed 0 bases at V and 3 bases at J, with 6 bases between. The chain's CDR3 is CASSQEADYEQYF. CDR3 DNA sequence: TGCGCCAGCAGCCAAGAGGCAGACTACGAGCAGTACTTC.

This chain uses TRBV18 with TRBJ2-4; 9 bases are a match to TRBD2. The V and J ends lost 3 bases and 1 base, in that order; junction bases with no gene match: 10. The CDR3 runs to 18 residues. In germline, CDR1 is KGHSH, CDR2 LQKENI. For the CDR3, the DNA is TGTGCCAGCTCACCGGTCGCGGGGGGGCGGAATGCCAAAAACATTCAGTACTTC. It encodes CASSPVAGGRNAKNIQYF.

V is TRBV2 and J is TRBJ1-1; TRBD1 matches 12 bases. Trimming at V came to 7 bases and at J to 0 bases, leaving 6 bases not matched to a gene. The V gene's germline CDR1 is SNHLY and CDR2 FYNNEI. The CDR3 consists of 16 residues. CDR3 in DNA: TGTGCCAGCAAAGGAAGGGACAGGGGGCTGAACACTGAAGCTTTCTTT. Protein sequence: CASKGRDRGLNTEAFF.

As concerns this clone: No conserved phenylalanine or tryptophan is present at the end of the CDR3, so a read error is the likely explanation. The limits of the CDR3 on the DNA are not certain, so only TCRdb's listed CDR3 is given. The chain combines TRBV28 with TRBJ2-3; the DNA was not compared with TRBD2, the D call given in the table. The CDR3 adds up to 14 amino acids, both ends counted. Per germline, CDR1 MDHEN and CDR2 SYDVKM. CDR3: CASSLGLAGGLITV.

The rearrangement links TRBV13 to TRBJ1-4; D is uncertain. The germline CDR1 and CDR2 sequences are PRHDT and FYEKMQ (reference sequence). The CDR3 extends over 14 amino acids. Trimming stripped 4 bases from V and 2 bases from J, with 8 bases between. The CDR3 DNA sequence: TGTGCCAGCAGCTCTCGGTGGACTAATGAAAAACTGTTTTTT. Its translation is CASSSRWTNEKLFF.

The chain carries TRBV3-1 (or the pseudogene TRBV3-2) and TRBJ2-7; 9 bases fit TRBD2. Germline CDR1 LGHDT, CDR2 YNNKEL (reference sequence). The CDR3 spans 16 residues. V dropped 1 base and J dropped 1; count of bases not matched to a gene: 5. CDR3 in amino acids: CASSQGISGGSYEQYF. For the CDR3, the DNA is TGTGCCAGCAGCCAAGGCATTAGCGGGGGATCCTACGAGCAGTACTTC.

The chain carries TRBV30 and TRBJ1-2; D is perhaps TRBD1 (6 bases). The V end was cut by 8 bases, the J end by 2 bases, with 15 bases between. Looked up from germline, CDR1 is GTSNPN and CDR2 is SVGIG (reference sequence). This CDR3 is 13 amino acids long. The CDR3 region has the DNA TGTGCCGGGGGCCGGGGGGGAAACTATGGCTACACCTTC. Encoded protein: CAGGRGGNYGYTF.

The rearrangement joins TRBV6-5 to TRBJ1-3, with 7 bases identical to TRBD1. From germline, CDR1 is MNHEY and CDR2 SVGAGI. The CDR3 has 15 residues. After removal of 6 bases from V and 0 bases from J, the junction contained 5 bases not matched to a gene. The DNA for the CDR3 is TGTGCCAGCAGGTCGGGACAGTTCTCTGGAAACACCATATATTTT. Residues: CASRSGQFSGNTIYF.

The rearrangement joins TRBV5-1 to TRBJ2-7; 8 nucleotides agree with TRBD2. The CDR3 is 15 residues long. Germline loops: CDR1 SGHRS, CDR2 YFSETQ. J gave up 5 bases and V 0 bases, and 7 bases lay outside the gene matches. CDR3 nucleotides: TGCGCCAGCAGCTTGGAGGGGCGGGGGGAGAACGAGCAGTACTTC. This translates into CASSLEGRGENEQYF.

The rearrangement joins TRBV5-4 to TRBJ2-4; the match to TRBD2 covers 7 bases. The V gene's germline CDR1 is SGHNT and CDR2 YYREEE (reference sequence). J was trimmed by 5 bases and V by 1 base; bases with no gene match: 3. This CDR3 contains 14 residues. The CDR3 loop reads CASSLMAGENIQYF. The CDR3 region has the DNA TGTGCCAGCAGCTTGATGGCGGGGGAAAACATTCAGTACTTC.

This rearrangement joins TRBV28 to TRBJ2-7; D is unclear. The V and J ends lost 4 bases and 7 bases respectively, with 17 bases between them. The CDR3 extends over 14 amino acids. Germline V CDR1 and CDR2: MDHEN, SYDVKM. CDR3 protein: CASSSPTLEEEQYF. The CDR3 bases are TGTGCCAGCAGTTCCCCGACCCTCGAGGAAGAGCAGTACTTC.

The chain carries TRBV7-2 and TRBJ2-7; 7 nucleotides agree with TRBD2. The CDR3 has 12 amino acids. Germline V gene sequence: CDR1 SGHTA, CDR2 FQGNSA. V was pared by 7 bases and J by 4 bases, with 4 bases of the junction left unmatched. The CDR3 sequence: CASTPGGYEQYF. In DNA, the CDR3 is TGTGCCAGCACCCCGGGGGGTTACGAGCAGTACTTC. The whole variable domain, remainder taken from reference TRBV7-2 and TRBJ2-7, is GAGVSQSPSNKVTEKGKDVELRCDPISGHTALYWYRQSLGQGLEFLIYFQGNSAPDKSGLPSDRFSAERTGGSVSTLTIQRTQQEDSAVYLCASTPGGYEQYFGPGTRLTVT.

The genes are TRBV15 and TRBJ1-1; D gene uncertain. The CDR3 contains 13 residues. Germline V gene lookup returns CDR1 LNHNV and CDR2 YYDKDF (reference sequence). V dropped 4 bases and J dropped 0 bases, with 6 bases sitting between them. The CDR3 protein is CATSTVVNTEAFF. The CDR3 coding sequence is TGTGCCACCAGCACCGTTGTGAACACTGAAGCTTTCTTT.